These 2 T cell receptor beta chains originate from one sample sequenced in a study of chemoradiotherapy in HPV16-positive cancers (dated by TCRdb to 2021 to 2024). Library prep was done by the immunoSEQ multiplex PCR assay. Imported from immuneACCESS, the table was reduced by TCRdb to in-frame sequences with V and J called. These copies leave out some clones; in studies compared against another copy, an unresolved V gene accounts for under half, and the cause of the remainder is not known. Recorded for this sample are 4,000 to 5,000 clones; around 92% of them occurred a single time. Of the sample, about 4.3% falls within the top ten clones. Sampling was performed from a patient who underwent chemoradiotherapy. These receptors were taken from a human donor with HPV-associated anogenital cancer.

For the CDR3, the DNA is TGTGCCAGCAGTTCCCACCGGACAGGGCGGGCTAATAGCAATCAGCCCCAGCATTTT. It specifies CASSSHRTGRANSNQPQHF. This rearrangement joins TRBV28 to TRBJ1-5; 8 nucleotides line up with TRBD1. Germline CDR1 reads MDHEN; CDR2 reads SYDVKM. J lost 0 bases, V lost 4 bases, and 14 bases had no gene match. This CDR3 contains 19 residues.

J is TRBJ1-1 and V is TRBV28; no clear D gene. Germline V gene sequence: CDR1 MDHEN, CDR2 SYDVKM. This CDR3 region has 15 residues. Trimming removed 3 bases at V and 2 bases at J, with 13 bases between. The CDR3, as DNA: TGTGCCAGCAGTTTGTTAGCGGTCGGTAACACTGAAGCTTTCTTT. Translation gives CASSLLAVGNTEAFF. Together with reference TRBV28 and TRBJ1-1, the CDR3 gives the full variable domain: DVKVTQSSRYLVKRTGEKVFLECVQDMDHENMFWYRQDPGLGLRLIYFSYDVKMKEKGDIPEGYSVSREKKERFSLILESASTNQTSMYLCASSLLAVGNTEAFFGQGTRLTVV.